These 18 T cell receptor beta chains were all obtained from the same sample, sequenced in a study of cytomegalovirus exposure and HLA in healthy donors. The study ran its PCR with 60 Vbeta and 13 Jbeta primers. Measured with immunoSEQ multiplex PCR; TCRdb has only the in-frame clones, and not every one. The table includes 160,000 or so clones, roughly 80% detected once. Sequencing was performed on PBMCs. The receptor source for this set is a male donor in good health and CMV-seropositive.

The rearrangement links TRBV7-2 to TRBJ1-5; D is unclear. The CDR3 length is 15 residues. Germline V lookup: CDR1 SGHTA, CDR2 FQGNSA. Trimming removed 1 base at V and 7 bases at J, with 14 bases between. The DNA for the CDR3 is TGTGCCAGCAGCTTAGTTGGACCCAGCGGCCAGCCCCAGCATTTT. This gives the protein CASSLVGPSGQPQHF.

As for this clone: It is unclear where the CDR3 begins or ends on the DNA, so no DNA is shown, and the CDR3 is as TCRdb lists it. V usage is TRBV21-1 and J usage is TRBJ2-7; the listed D gene, TRBD1, was not tested against the DNA. TRBV21-1 constitutes a pseudogene. The CDR3 is made up of 16 amino acids, end residues included. The CDR3: CASSPFGQGANYEQYF.

The J gene is TRBJ1-2, the V gene TRBV4-1, with D maybe TRBD1 (5 bases). The V gene lost 0 bases and the J gene lost 4 bases, with 12 bases spanning the gap. CDR1 and CDR2 (germline): MGHRA, YSYEKL. The CDR3 consists of 15 residues. Written as DNA, the CDR3 is TGCGCCAGCAGCCAAGATGCCCAAACAGGCTATGGCTACACCTTC. Translation: CASSQDAQTGYGYTF.

The chain is built from TRBV28 and TRBJ1-2; D might be TRBD1 (5 bases). Germline V gives CDR1 MDHEN, CDR2 SYDVKM. Trimming took off 2 bases at V and 8 bases at J, with 12 bases between the two ends. The CDR3 is made up of 13 amino acids. The CDR3 sequence is CASSLVQVRGYTF. CDR3 DNA: TGTGCCAGCAGTTTAGTACAGGTGAGGGGCTACACCTTC.

The chain has TRBV6-5 and TRBJ1-2; no firm D call. Trimming removed 2 bases from V and 2 bases from J, with 6 bases in between. Germline CDR1 reads MNHEY; CDR2 reads SVGAGI. There are 13 residues in the CDR3. DNA of the CDR3: TGTGCCAGCAGTTACCTGCAGAACTATGGCTACACCTTC. This translates into CASSYLQNYGYTF.

V gene TRBV9 combines with J gene TRBJ1-1, with TRBD1 identical over 9 bases. The V gene's germline CDR1 is SGDLS and CDR2 YYNGEE. CDR3 length: 16 amino acids. The V gene end was trimmed by 0 bases and the J gene end by 3 bases; junction bases not matched to a gene: 6. DNA for the CDR3: TGTGCCAGCAGCGTAGGAATGACAGGGGGTGACACTGAAGCTTTCTTT. This translates into CASSVGMTGGDTEAFF. The entire variable domain, with the rest obtained from reference TRBV9 and TRBJ1-1, is as follows: DSGVTQTPKHLITATGQRVTLRCSPRSGDLSVYWYQQSLDQGLQFLIQYYNGEERAKGNILERFSAQQFPDLHSELNLSSLELGDSALYFCASSVGMTGGDTEAFFGQGTRLTVV.

This clone came up a few times. This chain uses TRBV30 with TRBJ1-2; 7 nucleotides agree with TRBD1. Trimming removed 5 bases from V and 10 bases from J; junction bases left unmatched: 4. The CDR3 contains 10 residues. Germline values: CDR1 GTSNPN, CDR2 SVGIG (reference sequence). CDR3 nucleotide sequence: TGTGCCTGGGGGACAGTTGTCTACACCTTC. Translation gives CAWGTVVYTF.

This clone was counted a few times. V usage is TRBV10-3 and J usage is TRBJ2-7; TRBD2 aligns across 14 bases. Trimming removed 2 bases from V and 4 bases from J; junction bases left unmatched: 7. Per the germline V gene, CDR1 is ENHRY and CDR2 is SYGVKD. The CDR3 spans 17 residues. For the CDR3, the DNA is TGTGCCATCAGTGAGCCTGAGGGACTAGCGGGAGCTTACGAGCAGTACTTC. Translation: CAISEPEGLAGAYEQYF.

This chain joins TRBV5-1 and TRBJ1-3; D uncertain. Germline V CDR1 and CDR2: SGHRS, YFSETQ. The CDR3 length is 15 residues. V dropped 4 bases and J dropped 1 base, with 12 bases sitting between them. CDR3 amino acids: CASSTDSISGNTIYF. The CDR3 DNA follows: TGCGCCAGCAGCACGGACTCGATATCTGGAAACACCATATATTTT.

V usage is TRBV28 and J usage is TRBJ2-1, with 10 bases lining up with TRBD2. Germline V gene lookup returns CDR1 MDHEN and CDR2 SYDVKM. The J segment lost 7 bases and the V segment lost 5 bases, leaving 17 bases of the junction unmatched. The CDR3 length is 18 residues. CDR3 protein: CASSQPSPGLAIINEQFF. DNA for the CDR3: TGTGCCAGCAGTCAACCATCTCCGGGACTAGCGATAATAAATGAGCAGTTCTTC.

This chain joins TRBV30 and TRBJ2-7, with D maybe TRBD2 (5 bases). The CDR3 is made up of 13 amino acids. Trimming cost V 3 bases and J 2 bases, with 11 bases left between them. The germline V gene has CDR1 GTSNPN and CDR2 SVGIG (reference sequence). The CDR3, as DNA: TGTGCCTGGAGGCCAGCGGAGCCCTACGAGCAGTACTTC. It is translated as CAWRPAEPYEQYF.

The rearrangement uses TRBV25-1 and TRBJ1-1; 9 nucleotides match TRBD1. The J segment lost 5 bases and the V segment lost 6 bases, leaving 7 bases of the junction unmatched. The CDR3 spans 14 residues. Germline V lookup: CDR1 MGHDK, CDR2 SYGVNS. The CDR3 DNA reads TGTGCCAGCAGCACACAGGGGGCAGGGACTGAAGCTTTCTTT. Translated, it gives CASSTQGAGTEAFF.

The chain employs TRBV11-2 and TRBJ2-3, with 13 nucleotides matching TRBD2. With 4 bases clipped from V and 1 base from J, the junction kept 2 bases outside the gene matches. CDR1 and CDR2 (germline): SGHAT, FQNNGV. This CDR3 is 16 amino acids long. As DNA, the CDR3 is TGTGCCAGCAGCTCCGGACTAGCGGGGGGCACAGATACGCAGTATTTT. This gives the protein CASSSGLAGGTDTQYF.

This sequence joins TRBV7-2 and TRBJ1-3; D ambiguous. The CDR3 spans 14 residues. Trimming shortened V by 5 bases and J by 0 bases, and 8 bases separated the two germline ends. From germline, CDR1 is SGHTA and CDR2 FQGNSA. The CDR3 sequence is CASSLGISGNTIYF. As DNA, the CDR3 is TGTGCCAGCAGCCTGGGCATCTCTGGAAACACCATATATTTT.

Points on this clone: This sample includes further DNA sequences coding for the same CDR3. The V and J genes are TRBV5-1 and TRBJ1-1; D ambiguous. This CDR3 region has 13 residues. Germline V CDR1 and CDR2: SGHRS, YFSETQ. V was pared by 2 bases and J by 3 bases, with 8 bases between. The CDR3 DNA follows: TGCGCCAGCAGCTTAACGGGAGACACTGAAGCTTTCTTT. This gives the protein CASSLTGDTEAFF.

The V and J genes are TRBV11-3 and TRBJ2-1; 8 positions match TRBD1. V gave up 3 bases and J gave up 7 bases; unmatched junction bases: 11. Germline-derived CDR1 and CDR2 are SGHNT and YENEEA. This CDR3 has 16 residues. The CDR3: CASSFRTGIPPNEQFF. CDR3 nucleotides: TGTGCCAGCAGCTTTCGGACAGGGATTCCCCCTAATGAGCAGTTCTTC.

This rearrangement joins TRBV28 to TRBJ1-6, with D tentatively TRBD1 (6 bases). The V end was cut by 2 bases, the J end by 9 bases, with 11 bases between. Germline CDR1 is MDHEN and CDR2 is SYDVKM. The CDR3 has 14 amino acids. The CDR3: CASSLLTGTSPLHF. CDR3 coding DNA: TGTGCCAGCAGTTTACTTACAGGGACTTCACCCCTCCACTTT.

This clone was found once. Different DNA sequences within this sample yield the same CDR3. This chain links TRBV5-1 with TRBJ2-7; D unresolved. The CDR3 has 14 amino acids. CDR1 is SGHRS and CDR2 is YFSETQ in the germline V gene. The V gene lost 1 base and the J gene lost 1 base, with 9 bases spanning the gap. The CDR3 spells CASSLSGSSYEQYF. The CDR3 DNA reads TGCGCCAGCAGCTTGTCAGGATCTTCCTACGAGCAGTACTTC.